This T cell receptor (beta chain) was found in a study of blood T cells in healthy people across ages. General observations from the study: Because sorting was not performed, PBMCs prevented conclusive naive versus antigen-experienced comparison. TCR beta diversity was tightly associated with the proportion of naive T cells.

Together with a sample-barcoded 5' primer, a J-beta primer mix was included in a second PCR lasting 7 to 11 cycles. Researchers report that a template-switch adaptor with 12 random nucleotides tagged each cDNA molecule. MiXCR, applied by TCRdb to the 5' RACE reads, yields one record per CDR3 protein. This sample carries over 1,200,000 distinct CDR3 sequences, approximately 59% of them seen once, and the ten largest clones take under 8.5%. CDR3 length: 16 amino acids. Looked up from germline, CDR1 is SGHKS and CDR2 is YYEKEE (reference sequence). The V and J ends lost 2 bases and 3 bases respectively, with 15 bases between them. This clonotype occurred once. Its antigen is not known. Since a much larger clone is just one base distant, this may be a read error. Each of the donors had roughly 10 milliliters of peripheral blood drawn into EDTA-treated Vacutainer tubes.

The sequence derives from a man in his late teens or twenties in good health. What was sequenced was blood. V is TRBV5-5 and J is TRBJ1-3, with D unclear. CDR3 sequence reads: CASSFGVRGIGNTIYF. The CDR3 nucleotides read TGTGCCAGCAGCTTTGGGGTAAGAGGGATTGGAAACACCATATATTTT. Filled out from reference TRBV5-5 and TRBJ1-3, the complete variable domain reads DAGVTQSPTHLIKTRGQQVTLRCSPISGHKSVSWYQQVLGQGPQFIFQYYEKEERGRGNFPDRFSARQFPNYSSELNVNALLLGDSALYLCASSFGVRGIGNTIYFGEGSWLTVV.